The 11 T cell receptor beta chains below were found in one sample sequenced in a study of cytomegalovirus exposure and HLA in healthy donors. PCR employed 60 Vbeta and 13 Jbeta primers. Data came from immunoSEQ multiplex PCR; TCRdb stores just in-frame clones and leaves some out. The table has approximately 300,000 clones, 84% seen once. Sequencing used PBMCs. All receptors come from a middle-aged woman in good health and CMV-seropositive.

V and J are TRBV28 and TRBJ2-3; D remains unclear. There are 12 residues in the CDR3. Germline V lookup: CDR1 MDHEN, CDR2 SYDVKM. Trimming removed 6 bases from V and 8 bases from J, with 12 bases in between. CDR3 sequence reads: CASSFPLGTQYF. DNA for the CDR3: TGTGCCAGCAGCTTCCCGCTAGGTACGCAGTATTTT.

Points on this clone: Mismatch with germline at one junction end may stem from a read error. CDR3 protein: CATSFSAGTYEQYF. CDR3 DNA: TGTGCCACCAGTTTCTCCGCGGGCACCTACGAGCAGTACTTC. V gene TRBV2 combines with J gene TRBJ2-7, with TRBD2 as a possible D gene (5 bases). Germline V gene data show CDR1 as SNHLY and CDR2 as FYNNEI. There are 14 residues in the CDR3.

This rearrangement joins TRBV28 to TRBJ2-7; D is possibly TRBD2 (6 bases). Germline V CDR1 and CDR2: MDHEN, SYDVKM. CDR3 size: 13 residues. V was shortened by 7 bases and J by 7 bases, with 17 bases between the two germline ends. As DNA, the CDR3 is TGTGCCAGCAAGATCGGAGCGGGCAGTGAGCAGTACTTC. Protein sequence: CASKIGAGSEQYF.

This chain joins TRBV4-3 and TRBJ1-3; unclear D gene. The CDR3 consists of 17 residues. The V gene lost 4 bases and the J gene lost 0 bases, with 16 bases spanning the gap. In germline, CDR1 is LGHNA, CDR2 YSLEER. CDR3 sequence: CASSRAIDGSSGNTIYF. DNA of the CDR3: TGCGCCAGCAGCCGGGCAATTGACGGGAGCTCTGGAAACACCATATATTTT.

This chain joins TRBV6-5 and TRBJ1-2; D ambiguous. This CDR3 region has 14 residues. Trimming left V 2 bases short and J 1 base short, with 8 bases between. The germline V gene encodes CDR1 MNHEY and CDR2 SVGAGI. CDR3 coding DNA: TGTGCCAGCAGTTACCTCCGGGGTAACTATGGCTACACCTTC. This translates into CASSYLRGNYGYTF.

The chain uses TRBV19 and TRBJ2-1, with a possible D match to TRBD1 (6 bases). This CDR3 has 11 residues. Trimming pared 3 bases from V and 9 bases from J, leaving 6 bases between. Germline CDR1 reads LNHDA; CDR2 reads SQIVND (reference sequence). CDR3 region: CASSMGAEQFF. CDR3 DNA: TGTGCCAGTAGTATGGGGGCTGAGCAGTTCTTC.

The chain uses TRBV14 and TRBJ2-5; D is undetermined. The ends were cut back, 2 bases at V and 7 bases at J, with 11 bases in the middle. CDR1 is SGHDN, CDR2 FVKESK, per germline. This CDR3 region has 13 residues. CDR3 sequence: CASSQRETGTQYF. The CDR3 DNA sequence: TGTGCCAGCAGCCAAAGAGAGACGGGGACCCAGTACTTC.

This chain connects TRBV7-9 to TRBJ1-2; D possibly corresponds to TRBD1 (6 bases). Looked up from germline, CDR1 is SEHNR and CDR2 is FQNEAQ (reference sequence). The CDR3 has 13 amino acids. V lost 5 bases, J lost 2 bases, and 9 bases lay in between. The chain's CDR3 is CASSVGANYGYTF. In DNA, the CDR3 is TGTGCCAGCAGCGTGGGGGCGAACTATGGCTACACCTTC.

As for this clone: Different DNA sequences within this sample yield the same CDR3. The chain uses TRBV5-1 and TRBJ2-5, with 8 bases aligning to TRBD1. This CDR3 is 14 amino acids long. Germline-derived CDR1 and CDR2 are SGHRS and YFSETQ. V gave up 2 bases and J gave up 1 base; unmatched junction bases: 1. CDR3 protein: CASSLTGGQETQYF. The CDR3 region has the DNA TGCGCCAGCAGCTTAACAGGGGGCCAAGAGACCCAGTACTTC.

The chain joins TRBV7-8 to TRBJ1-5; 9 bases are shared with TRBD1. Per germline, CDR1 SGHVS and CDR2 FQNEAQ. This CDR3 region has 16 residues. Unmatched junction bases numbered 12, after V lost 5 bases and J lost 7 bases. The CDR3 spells CASSRTRDRAEQPQHF. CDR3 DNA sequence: TGTGCCAGCAGCCGAACCCGGGACAGGGCAGAGCAGCCCCAGCATTTT.

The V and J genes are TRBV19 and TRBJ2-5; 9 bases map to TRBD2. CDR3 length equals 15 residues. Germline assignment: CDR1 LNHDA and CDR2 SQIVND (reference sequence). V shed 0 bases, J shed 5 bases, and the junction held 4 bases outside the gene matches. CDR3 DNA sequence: TGTGCCAGTAGTATAGATAGCGGGAGAACGGAGACCCAGTACTTC. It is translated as CASSIDSGRTETQYF.